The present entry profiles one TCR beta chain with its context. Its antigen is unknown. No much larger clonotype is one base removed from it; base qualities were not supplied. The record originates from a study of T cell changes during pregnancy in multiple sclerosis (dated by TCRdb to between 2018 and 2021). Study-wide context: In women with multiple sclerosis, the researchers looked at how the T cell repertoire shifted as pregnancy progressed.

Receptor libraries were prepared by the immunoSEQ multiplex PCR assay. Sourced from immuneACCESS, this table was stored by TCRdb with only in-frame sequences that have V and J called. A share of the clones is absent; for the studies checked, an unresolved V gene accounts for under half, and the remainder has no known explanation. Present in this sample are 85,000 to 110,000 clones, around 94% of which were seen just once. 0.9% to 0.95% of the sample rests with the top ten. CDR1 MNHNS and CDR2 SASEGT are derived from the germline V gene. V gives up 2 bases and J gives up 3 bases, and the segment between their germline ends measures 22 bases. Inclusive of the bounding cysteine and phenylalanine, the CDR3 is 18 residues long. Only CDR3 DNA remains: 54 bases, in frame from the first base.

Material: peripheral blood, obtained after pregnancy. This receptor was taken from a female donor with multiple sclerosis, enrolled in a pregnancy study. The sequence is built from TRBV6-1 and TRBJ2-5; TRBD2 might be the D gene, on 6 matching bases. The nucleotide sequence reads TGTGCCAGCAGTGAAAGTCGGCTCAGGCTAGGGAGGAAAGAGACCCAGTACTTC. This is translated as CASSESRLRLGRKETQYF.